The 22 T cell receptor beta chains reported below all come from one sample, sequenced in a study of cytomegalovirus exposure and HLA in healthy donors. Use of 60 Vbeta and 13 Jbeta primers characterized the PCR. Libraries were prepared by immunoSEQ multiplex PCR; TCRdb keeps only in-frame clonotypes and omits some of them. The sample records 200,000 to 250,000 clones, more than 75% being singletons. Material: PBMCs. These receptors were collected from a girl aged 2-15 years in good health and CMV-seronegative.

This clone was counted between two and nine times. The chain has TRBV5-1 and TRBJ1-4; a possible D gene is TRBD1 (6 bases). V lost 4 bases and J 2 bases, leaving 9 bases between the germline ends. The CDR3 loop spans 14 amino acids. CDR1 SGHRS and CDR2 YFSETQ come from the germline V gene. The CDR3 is CASSPDSTNEKLFF. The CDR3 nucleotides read TGCGCCAGCAGCCCGGACAGCACTAATGAAAAACTGTTTTTT.

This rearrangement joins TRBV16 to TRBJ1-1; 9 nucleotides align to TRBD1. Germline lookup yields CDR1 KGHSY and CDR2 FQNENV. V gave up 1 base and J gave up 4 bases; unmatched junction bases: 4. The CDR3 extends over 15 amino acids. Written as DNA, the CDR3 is TGTGCCAGCAGCCAATTGGGACAGGGAATCACTGAAGCTTTCTTT. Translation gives CASSQLGQGITEAFF.

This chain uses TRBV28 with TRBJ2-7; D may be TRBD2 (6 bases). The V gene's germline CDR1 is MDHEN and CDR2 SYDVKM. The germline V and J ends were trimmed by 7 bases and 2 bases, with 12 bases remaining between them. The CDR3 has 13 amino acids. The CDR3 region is CASTIPGAYEQYF. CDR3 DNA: TGTGCCAGCACTATCCCGGGGGCCTACGAGCAGTACTTC.

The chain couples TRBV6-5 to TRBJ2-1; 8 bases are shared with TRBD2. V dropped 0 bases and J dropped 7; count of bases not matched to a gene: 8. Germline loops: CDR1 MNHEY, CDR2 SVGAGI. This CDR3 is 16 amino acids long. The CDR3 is CASSYSQGAGDNEQFF. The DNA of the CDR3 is TGTGCCAGCAGTTACTCCCAGGGAGCGGGAGATAATGAGCAGTTCTTC.

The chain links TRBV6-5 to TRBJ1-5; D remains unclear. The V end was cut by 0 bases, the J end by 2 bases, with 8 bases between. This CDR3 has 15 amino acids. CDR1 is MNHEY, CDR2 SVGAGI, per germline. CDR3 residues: CASSYSGGRNQPQHF. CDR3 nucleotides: TGTGCCAGCAGTTACTCAGGCGGGCGCAATCAGCCCCAGCATTTT.

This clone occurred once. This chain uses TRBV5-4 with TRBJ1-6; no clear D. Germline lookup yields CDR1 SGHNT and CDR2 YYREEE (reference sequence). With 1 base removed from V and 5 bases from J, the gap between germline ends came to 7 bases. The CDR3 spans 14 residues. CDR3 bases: TGTGCCAGCAGCTTGATACAGAATAATTCACCCCTCCACTTT. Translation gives CASSLIQNNSPLHF.

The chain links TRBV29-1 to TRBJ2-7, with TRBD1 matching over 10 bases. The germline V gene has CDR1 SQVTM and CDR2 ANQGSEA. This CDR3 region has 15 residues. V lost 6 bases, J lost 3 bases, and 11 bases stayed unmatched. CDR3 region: CSVTGTGVGNYEQYF. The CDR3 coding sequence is TGCAGCGTGACCGGGACAGGGGTCGGAAACTACGAGCAGTACTTC.

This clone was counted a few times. The chain's CDR3 is CASSSPGQGTEQYF. CDR3 bases: TGTGCCAGCAGCTCCCCGGGACAGGGCACCGAGCAGTACTTC. This chain uses TRBV7-9 with TRBJ2-7; 9 positions match TRBD1. Germline V CDR1 and CDR2: SEHNR, FQNEAQ (reference sequence). The CDR3 contains 14 residues. With 4 bases clipped from V and 6 bases from J, the junction kept 7 bases outside the gene matches. The entire variable domain, with the rest obtained from reference TRBV7-9 and TRBJ2-7, is as follows: DTGVSQNPRHKITKRGQNVTFRCDPISEHNRLYWYRQTLGQGPEFLTYFQNEAQLEKSRLLSDRFSAERPKGSFSTLEIQRTEQGDSAMYLCASSSPGQGTEQYFGPGTRLTVT.

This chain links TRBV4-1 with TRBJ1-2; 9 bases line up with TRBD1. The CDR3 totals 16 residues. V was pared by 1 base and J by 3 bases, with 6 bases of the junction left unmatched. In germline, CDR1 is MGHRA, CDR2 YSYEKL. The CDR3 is CASSQADDRGYYGYTF. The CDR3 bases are TGCGCCAGCAGCCAAGCAGATGACAGGGGGTACTATGGCTACACCTTC.

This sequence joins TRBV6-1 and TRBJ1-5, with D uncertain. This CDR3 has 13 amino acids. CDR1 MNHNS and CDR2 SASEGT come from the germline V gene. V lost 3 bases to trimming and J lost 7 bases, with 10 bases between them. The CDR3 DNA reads TGTGCCAGCAGTGAGGCCGGGGTCCAGCCCCAGCATTTT. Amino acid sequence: CASSEAGVQPQHF.

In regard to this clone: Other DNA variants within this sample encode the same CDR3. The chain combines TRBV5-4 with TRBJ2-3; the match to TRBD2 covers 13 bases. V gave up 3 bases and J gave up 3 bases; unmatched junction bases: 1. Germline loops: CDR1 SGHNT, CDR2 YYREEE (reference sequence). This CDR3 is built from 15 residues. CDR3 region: CASSWGLAGTDTQYF. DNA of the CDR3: TGTGCCAGCAGCTGGGGACTAGCGGGAACAGATACGCAGTATTTT.

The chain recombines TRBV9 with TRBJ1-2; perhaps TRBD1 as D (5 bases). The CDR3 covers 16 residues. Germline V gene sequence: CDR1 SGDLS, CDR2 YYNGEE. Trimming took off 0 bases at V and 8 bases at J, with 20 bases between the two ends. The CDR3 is CASSVALQGRVGGYTF. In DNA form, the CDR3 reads TGTGCCAGCAGCGTAGCTCTCCAGGGTCGGGTAGGCGGCTACACCTTC.

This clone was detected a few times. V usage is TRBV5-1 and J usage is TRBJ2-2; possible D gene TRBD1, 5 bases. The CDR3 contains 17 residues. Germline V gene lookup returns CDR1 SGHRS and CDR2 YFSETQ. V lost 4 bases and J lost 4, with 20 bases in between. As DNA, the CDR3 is TGCGCCAGCAGCCGCACCATGGGGCTTCTGGGCACCGGGGAGCTGTTTTTT. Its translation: CASSRTMGLLGTGELFF. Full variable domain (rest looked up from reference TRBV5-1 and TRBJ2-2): KAGVTQTPRYLIKTRGQQVTLSCSPISGHRSVSWYQQTPGQGLQFLFEYFSETQRNKGNFPGRFSGRQFSNSRSEMNVSTLELGDSALYLCASSRTMGLLGTGELFFGEGSRLTVL.

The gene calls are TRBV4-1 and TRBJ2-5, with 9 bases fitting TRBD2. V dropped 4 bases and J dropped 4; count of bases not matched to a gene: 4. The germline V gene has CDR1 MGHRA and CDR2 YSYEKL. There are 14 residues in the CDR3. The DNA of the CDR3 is TGCGCCAGCAGCCCAAGTAGCGGGAGAGAGACCCAGTACTTC. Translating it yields CASSPSSGRETQYF.

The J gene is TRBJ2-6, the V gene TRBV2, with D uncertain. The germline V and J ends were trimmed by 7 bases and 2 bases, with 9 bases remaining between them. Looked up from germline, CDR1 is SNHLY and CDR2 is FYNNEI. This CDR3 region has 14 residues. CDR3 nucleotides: TGTGCCAGCAATAGAGAGGCTGGGGCCAACGTCCTGACTTTC. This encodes CASNREAGANVLTF.

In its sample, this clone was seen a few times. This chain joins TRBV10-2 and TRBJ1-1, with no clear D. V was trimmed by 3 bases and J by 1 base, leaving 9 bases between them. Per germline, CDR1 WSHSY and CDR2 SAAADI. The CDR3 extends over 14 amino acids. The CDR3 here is CASSETRENTEAFF. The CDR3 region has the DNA TGCGCCAGCAGTGAAACACGGGAGAACACTGAAGCTTTCTTT.

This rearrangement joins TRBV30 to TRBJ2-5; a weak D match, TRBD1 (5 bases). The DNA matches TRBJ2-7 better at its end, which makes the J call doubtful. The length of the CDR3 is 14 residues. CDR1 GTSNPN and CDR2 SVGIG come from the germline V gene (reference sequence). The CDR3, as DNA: TGTGCCTGGAGTATTCAGGGCGGCTCCTACGAGCAGTACTTC. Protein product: CAWSIQGGSYEQYF.

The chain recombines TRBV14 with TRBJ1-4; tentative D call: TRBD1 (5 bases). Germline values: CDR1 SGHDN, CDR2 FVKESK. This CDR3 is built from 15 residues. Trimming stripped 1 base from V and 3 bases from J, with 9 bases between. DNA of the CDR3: TGTGCCAGCAGCCAAGGGGGCGCATCTAATGAAAAACTGTTTTTT. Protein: CASSQGGASNEKLFF.

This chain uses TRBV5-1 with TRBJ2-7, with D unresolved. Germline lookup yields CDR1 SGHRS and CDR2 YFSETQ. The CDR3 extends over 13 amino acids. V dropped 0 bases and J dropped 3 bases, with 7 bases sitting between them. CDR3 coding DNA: TGCGCCAGCAGCTTGGAAAACAACTACGAGCAGTACTTC. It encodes CASSLENNYEQYF.

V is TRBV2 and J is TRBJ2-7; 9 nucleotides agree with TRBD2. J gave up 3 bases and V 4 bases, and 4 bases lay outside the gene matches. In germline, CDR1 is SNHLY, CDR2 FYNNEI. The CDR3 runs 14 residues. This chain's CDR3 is CASSAGLAYYEQYF. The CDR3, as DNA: TGTGCCAGCAGTGCGGGACTAGCATACTACGAGCAGTACTTC.

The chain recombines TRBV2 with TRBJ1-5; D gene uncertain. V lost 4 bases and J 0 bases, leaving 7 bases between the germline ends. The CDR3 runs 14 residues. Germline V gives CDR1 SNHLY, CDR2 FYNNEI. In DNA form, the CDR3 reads TGTGCCAGCAGTGTGTCTTATAGCAATCAGCCCCAGCATTTT. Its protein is CASSVSYSNQPQHF.

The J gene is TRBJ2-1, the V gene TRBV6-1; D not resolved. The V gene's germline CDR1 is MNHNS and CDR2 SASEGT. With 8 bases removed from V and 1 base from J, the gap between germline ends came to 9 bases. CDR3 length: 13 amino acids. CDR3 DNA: TGTGCCAGCTCTCGACTTTCCTACAATGAGCAGTTCTTC. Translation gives CASSRLSYNEQFF.